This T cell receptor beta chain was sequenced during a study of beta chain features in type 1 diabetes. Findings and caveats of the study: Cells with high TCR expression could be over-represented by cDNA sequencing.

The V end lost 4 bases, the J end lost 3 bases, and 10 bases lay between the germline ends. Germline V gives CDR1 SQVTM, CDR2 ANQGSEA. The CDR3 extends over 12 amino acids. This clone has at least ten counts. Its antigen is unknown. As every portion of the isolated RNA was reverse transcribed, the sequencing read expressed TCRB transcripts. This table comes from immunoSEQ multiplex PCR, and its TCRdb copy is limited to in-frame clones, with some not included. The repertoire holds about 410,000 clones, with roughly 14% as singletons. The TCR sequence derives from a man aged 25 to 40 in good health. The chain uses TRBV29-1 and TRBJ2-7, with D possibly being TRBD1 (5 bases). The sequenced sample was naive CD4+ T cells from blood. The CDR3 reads CSVAQGNYEQYF. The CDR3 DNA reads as TGCAGCGTTGCCCAGGGTAACTACGAGCAGTACTTC.